Shown below are 3 T cell receptor beta chains from a single sample sequenced in a study of blood T cell repertoires in COVID-19 (dated by TCRdb to the early 2020s). The protocol used for the library was the immunoSEQ multiplex PCR assay. What TCRdb holds here is the immuneACCESS table cut down to in-frame rearrangements. Part of the clones is not present; checked against another copy, under half of the missing clones reflect an unresolved V gene, and the others are unexplained. This sample lists 80,000 to 100,000 clones; around 85% were detected once. The biggest ten clones account for 4% to 5.5% of the sample. Sequenced material: peripheral blood. The origin of the receptors is a man in his sixties with acute or convalescent COVID-19.

The V and J genes are TRBV6-1 and TRBJ1-2; 11 nucleotides line up with TRBD1. After removal of 2 bases from V and 8 bases from J, the junction contained 4 bases not matched to a gene. This CDR3 region has 14 residues. CDR1 and CDR2 from the germline V gene are MNHNS and SASEGT. The CDR3 here is CASSEPGTGGGYTF. The CDR3 DNA sequence: TGTGCCAGCAGTGAACCCGGGACAGGGGGGGGCTACACCTTC.

This rearrangement joins TRBV24-1 to TRBJ2-1; TRBD2 matches 10 bases. J was trimmed by 4 bases and V by 10 bases; bases with no gene match: 21. This CDR3 has 19 amino acids. CDR1 KGHDR and CDR2 SFDVKD come from the germline V gene. In DNA form, the CDR3 reads TGTGCCACAGACCCCCCGCGGACTAGCGGAACCACGTATTACAATGAGCAGTTCTTC. Its translation is CATDPPRTSGTTYYNEQFF.

This CDR3 reads CASSYAPGMETQYF. Here the CDR3 DNA reads TGTGCCAGCAGTTACGCACCCGGGATGGAGACCCAGTACTTC. This chain joins TRBV6-6 and TRBJ2-5; possible D gene TRBD2, 5 bases. V lost 2 bases to trimming and J lost 5 bases, with 12 bases between them. CDR1 and CDR2 from the germline V gene are MNHNY and SVGAGI (reference sequence). This CDR3 region has 14 residues.